Listed below are T cell receptor beta chains from one sample, sequenced in a study of Ad26.COV2.S vaccination and SARS-CoV-2 variants. This table comes from immunoSEQ multiplex PCR, and its TCRdb copy is limited to in-frame clones, with some not included. The sample carries 300,000 to 450,000 clones, about 92% recorded once. The sequenced sample was peripheral blood, obtained after recovery from COVID-19. The receptors shown here come from a human donor who had recovered from COVID-19. Each CDR3 is given with its conserved first and last residue. The D gene is left open where the match is weak. Clone size is shown for a subset of rows, as once, few, many or a class of expanded clone.

>TRBJ1-1|NA|TRBV29-1|NA
TGCAGCGGCACCGGGACAACCTTGAACACTGAAGCTTTCTTT
CSGTGTTLNTEAFF
>TRBJ2-2|NA|TRBV5-1|NA
TGCGCCAGCAGCTTGGGACAGAACACCGGGGAGCTGTTTTTT
CASSLGQNTGELFF
>TRBJ1-1|NA|TRBV7-9|NA
TGTGCCAGCAGCTTTATAAACACTGAAGCTTTCTTT
CASSFINTEAFF
>TRBJ1-1|NA|TRBV6-6|TRBD1
TGTGCCAGCAAGGAGACAGGGGCAAAGAACACTGAAGCTTTCTTT
CASKETGAKNTEAFF
>TRBJ2-1|NA|TRBV5-1|NA
TGCGCCAGCAGTAAAACACAGGGTATCACTGAGCAGTTCTTC
CASSKTQGITEQFF
>TRBJ2-1|NA|TRBV24-1|TRBD1
TGTGCCACCAGTGACGACAGGGTACGCAATGAGCAGTTCTTC
CATSDDRVRNEQFF
>TRBJ2-7|once|TRBV25-1|NA
TGTGCCAGCAGTTACCGGCCGGGGGAGCAGTACTTC
CASSYRPGEQYF
>TRBJ1-3|NA|TRBV12-5|NA
TGTGCTAGTGGTTTGAGCTCTGGAAACACCATATATTTT
CASGLSSGNTIYF
>TRBJ1-1|NA|TRBV15|NA
TGTGCCACCAGCAGAGATCTCGCAGCCTCGAACACTGAAGCTTTCTTT
CATSRDLAASNTEAFF
>TRBJ2-7|NA|TRBV11-3|NA
TGTGCCAGCAGCCCCTCGACGGACAGTCTTGCCTACGAGCAGTACTTC
CASSPSTDSLAYEQYF
>TRBJ1-1|NA|TRBV5-4|NA
TGTGCCAGCAGCAGGGGACTGATGAACACTGCGAACACTGAAGCTTTCTTT
CASSRGLMNTANTEAFF
>TRBJ1-4|NA|TRBV9|NA
TGTGCCAGCACCCCCGGACAGCAACATGAAAAACTGTTTTTT
CASTPGQQHEKLFF
>TRBJ2-3|NA|TRBV4-1|NA
TGCGCCAGCAGCCAAGTGGGGGGGGGCCTCGATACGCAGTATTTT
CASSQVGGGLDTQYF
>TRBJ2-2|NA|TRBV11-2|TRBD1
TGTGCCAGCAGCTTACGACAGGGGCCCGGGGAGCTGTTTTTT
CASSLRQGPGELFF
>TRBJ2-1|NA|TRBV7-2|NA
TGTGCCAGCAGCCTTCAGACAGGATCCTACAATGAGCAGTTCTTC
CASSLQTGSYNEQFF
>TRBJ1-5|NA|TRBV10-1|NA
TGCGCCAGCAGTCCAGGACCAAATCAGCCCCAGCATTTT
CASSPGPNQPQHF
>TRBJ1-2|NA|TRBV27|NA
TGTGCCAGCTCCCCCAACGTCAACTATGGCTACACCTTC
CASSPNVNYGYTF